The T cell receptor (beta chain) described here comes from a study of T-cell memory formation after mild COVID-19. About the study: Clusters were largely donor specific.

Via MiXCR, TCRdb re-called the 5' RACE reads, giving one row per CDR3 protein. The data show 350,000 to 450,000 distinct CDR3 sequences, about an eighth seen once. This CDR3 comprises 12 residues. Germline CDR1 and CDR2: SNHLY and FYNNEI. V was cut by 11 bases and J by 2 bases, with 13 bases left in between. This sequence originates from a man aged 18 to 29 who had mild COVID-19 (a few samples of this study predate the infection). Cell type and time point are not known. This rearrangement joins TRBV2 to TRBJ2-7; TRBD1 is a possible D gene (5 bases). The sequenced sample was PBMCs or a T cell subset sorted from them (not recorded which). The CDR3 DNA follows: TGTGCCGGAACAGACAGCCCCTACGAGCAGTACTTC. Translating it yields CAGTDSPYEQYF.